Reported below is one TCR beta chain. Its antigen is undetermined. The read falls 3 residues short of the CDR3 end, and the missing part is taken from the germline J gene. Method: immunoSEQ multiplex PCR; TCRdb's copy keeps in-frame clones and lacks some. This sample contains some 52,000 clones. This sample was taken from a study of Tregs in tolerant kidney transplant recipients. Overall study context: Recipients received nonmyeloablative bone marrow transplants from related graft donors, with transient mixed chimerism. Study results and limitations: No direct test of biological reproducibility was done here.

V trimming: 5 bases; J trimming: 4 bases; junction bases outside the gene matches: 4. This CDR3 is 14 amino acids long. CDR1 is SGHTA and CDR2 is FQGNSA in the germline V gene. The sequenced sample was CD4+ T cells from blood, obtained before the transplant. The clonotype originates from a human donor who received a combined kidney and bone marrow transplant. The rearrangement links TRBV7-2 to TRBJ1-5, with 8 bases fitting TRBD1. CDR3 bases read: TGTGCCAGCAGCCCCGGACAGGGTAATCAGCCC. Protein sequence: CASSPGQGNQP. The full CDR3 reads CASSPGQGNQPQHF.